Listed below are T cell receptor beta chains from one sample, sequenced in a study of PD-1 blockade in classical Hodgkin lymphoma. TCRdb's copy holds only in-frame clones and misses some; the assay was immunoSEQ multiplex PCR. The table has around 20,000 clones, 60% to 80% seen once. The input for sequencing was peripheral blood mononuclear cells (PBMCs), taken before the fourth cycle of nivolumab. These receptors were collected from a human donor with classical Hodgkin lymphoma. CDR3s leave out the opening cysteine and the closing phenylalanine or tryptophan.

j_call v_call cdr3_aa
TRBJ2-3 TRBV5-1 ASSYSRVSDTQY
TRBJ2-2 TRBV14 ASSQTGTKITGELF
TRBJ1-1 TRBV7-9 ASSLVVASLNTEAF
TRBJ1-5 TRBV19 ASSDRGRAQPQH
TRBJ1-6 TRBV5-4 ASSLASAGSNSPLH
TRBJ2-1 TRBV4-3 ASSPGTSVHNEQF
TRBJ2-7 TRBV28 ASSSLQSGILVYEQY
TRBJ1-6 TRBV28 ASTGQYNSPLH
TRBJ2-2 TRBV27 ASSFQTGGASGELF
TRBJ1-3 TRBV2 ASSITPGNTIY
TRBJ1-1 TRBV2 ASSELARGPGAF
TRBJ1-4 TRBV7-9 ASSPTGATNEKLF
TRBJ2-1 TRBV7-9 ASSDRSGSSYNEQF
TRBJ1-1 TRBV6-5 ASSYVPNTEAF
TRBJ1-3 TRBV5-4 ASSSQGRSGNTIY
TRBJ1-3 TRBV7-2 ASSEDRLISGNTIY
TRBJ1-2 TRBV27 ASSFGGVHGYT
TRBJ2-7 TRBV7-9 ASSLGESRYYEQY
TRBJ2-2 TRBV5-4 ASSTRGADTGELF
TRBJ2-2 TRBV27 ASSHNNQGTGELF
TRBJ2-7 TRBV6-5 ASSYRQGGTYEQY
TRBJ1-1 TRBV5-3 ARSQAF
TRBJ2-7 TRBV5-1 ASSLQVGDEQY
TRBJ1-3 TRBV6-6 ASSYVLGTTNTIY
TRBJ1-4 TRBV7-3 ASSPYRTTNEKLF
TRBJ2-2 TRBV7-3 ASSLQGLGGELF
TRBJ2-5 TRBV2 ASSGGGGRVETQY
TRBJ2-3 TRBV30 AWTSGGAGTQY
TRBJ2-5 TRBV10-3 AISDTSRGTQY
TRBJ1-2 TRBV10-1 ASSESRGGLPFYGYT
TRBJ1-1 TRBV11-2 ASTMVGGYRGTEAF
TRBJ2-5 TRBV28 ASSLYPETQY
TRBJ2-2 TRBV28 ASTGQGPTTYTGELF
TRBJ1-2 TRBV19 ASSMPSRGGDGYT
TRBJ2-3 TRBV9 ASSVEGGQSTDTQY
TRBJ2-1 TRBV5-5 ASSSGQGSYNEQF
TRBJ1-5 TRBV27 ASSLRQGNQPQH
TRBJ2-1 TRBV5-1 ASSLGTSGNEQF
TRBJ1-5 TRBV6-5 ASSLPGHNQPQH
TRBJ1-2 TRBV19 ASSIVAAGRSRGYT
TRBJ1-5 TRBV10-3 AISLDRGQPQH
TRBJ2-1 TRBV29-1 SVEGLYNEQF
TRBJ1-2 TRBV5-1 ASSLEGSYGYT
TRBJ1-6 TRBV6-5 ASSNQNSPLH
TRBJ1-2 TRBV6-1 ASRDGTGAYGYT
TRBJ2-7 TRBV28 ASSLSAGGPYEQY
TRBJ2-7 TRBV14 ASSQDRIGLLYEQY
TRBJ1-5 TRBV5-1 ASSPGDPNQPQH
TRBJ2-2 TRBV18 ASSPVRTTGELF
TRBJ1-6 TRBV30 AWRTVGSYNSPLH
TRBJ2-1 TRBV18 ASSPFTGGYNEQF
TRBJ2-2 TRBV7-9 ASSSKADRRF
TRBJ1-1 TRBV29-1 SVEGLNRNTEAF
TRBJ1-2 TRBV6-5 ASRMVGQPLYGYT
TRBJ2-2 TRBV28 ASSSPQGVGGTGELF
TRBJ2-7 TRBV4-3 ASSQDVGSSYEQY
TRBJ2-7 TRBV5-4 ASRSAGTSYEQY
TRBJ1-3 TRBV9 ASSTSSGNTIY
TRBJ2-3 TRBV10-3 AISKQSRQGVSTDTQY
TRBJ1-2 TRBV5-3 ARSFPPSTGYGYT